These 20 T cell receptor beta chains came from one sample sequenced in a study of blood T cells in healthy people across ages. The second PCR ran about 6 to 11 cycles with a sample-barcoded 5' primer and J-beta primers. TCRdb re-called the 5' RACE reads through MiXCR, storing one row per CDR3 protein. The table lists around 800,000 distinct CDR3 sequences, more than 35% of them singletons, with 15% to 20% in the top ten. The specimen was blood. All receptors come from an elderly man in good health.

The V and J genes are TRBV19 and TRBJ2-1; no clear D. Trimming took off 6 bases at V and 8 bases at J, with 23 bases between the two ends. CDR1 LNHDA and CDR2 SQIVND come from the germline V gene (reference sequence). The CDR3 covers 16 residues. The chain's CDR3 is CASSRSEDALWDEQFF. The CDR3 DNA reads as TGTGCCAGTAGCCGTTCTGAGGACGCTCTTTGGGATGAGCAGTTCTTC. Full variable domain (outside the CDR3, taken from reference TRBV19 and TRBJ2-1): DGGITQSPKYLFRKEGQNVTLSCEQNLNHDAMYWYRQDPGQGLRLIYYSQIVNDFQKGDIAEGYSVSREKKESFPLTVTSAQKNPTAFYLCASSRSEDALWDEQFFGPGTRLTVL.

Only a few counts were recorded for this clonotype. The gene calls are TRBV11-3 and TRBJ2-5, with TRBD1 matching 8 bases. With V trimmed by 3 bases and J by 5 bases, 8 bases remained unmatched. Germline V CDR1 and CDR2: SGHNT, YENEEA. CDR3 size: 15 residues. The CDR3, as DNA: TGTGCCAGCAGCTTCGGGACAGGCGTGCACGAGACCCAGTACTTC. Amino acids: CASSFGTGVHETQYF.

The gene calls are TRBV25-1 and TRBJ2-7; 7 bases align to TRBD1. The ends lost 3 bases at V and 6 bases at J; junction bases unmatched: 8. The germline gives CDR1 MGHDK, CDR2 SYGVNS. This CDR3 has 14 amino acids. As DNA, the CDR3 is TGTGCCAGCAGTGAGAGAGGGGCAGGGGGCGAGCAGTACTTC. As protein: CASSERGAGGEQYF.

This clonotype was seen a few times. The CDR3 nucleotides read TGTGCCAGCAGCCAAGTCCAGGGGGTCCCTTACGAGCAGTACTTC. Translating it yields CASSQVQGVPYEQYF. The chain carries TRBV4-2 and TRBJ2-7; 7 positions match TRBD1. Looked up from germline, CDR1 is LGHNA and CDR2 is YNFKEQ. The CDR3 runs 15 residues. The J segment lost 4 bases and the V segment lost 1 base, leaving 7 bases of the junction unmatched.

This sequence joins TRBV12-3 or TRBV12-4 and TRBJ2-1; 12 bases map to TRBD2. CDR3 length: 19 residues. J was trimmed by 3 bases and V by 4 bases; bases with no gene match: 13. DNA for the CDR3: TGTGCCAGCAGTTCCGGACTAGCGGGAAATCTGATTAACTACAATGAGCAGTTCTTC. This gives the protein CASSSGLAGNLINYNEQFF.

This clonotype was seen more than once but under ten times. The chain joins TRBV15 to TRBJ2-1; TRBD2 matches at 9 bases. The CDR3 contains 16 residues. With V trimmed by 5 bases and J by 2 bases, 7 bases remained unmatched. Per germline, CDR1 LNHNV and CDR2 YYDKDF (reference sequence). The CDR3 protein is CATSSSGLATYNEQFF. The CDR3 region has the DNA TGTGCCACCAGCTCCTCAGGACTAGCGACCTACAATGAGCAGTTCTTC.

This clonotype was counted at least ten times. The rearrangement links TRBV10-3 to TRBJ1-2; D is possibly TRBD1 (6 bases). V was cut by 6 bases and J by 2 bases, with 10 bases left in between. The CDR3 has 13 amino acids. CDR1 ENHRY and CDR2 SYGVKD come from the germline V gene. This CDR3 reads CAIRGHLNYGYTF. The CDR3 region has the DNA TGTGCCATCAGGGGACATTTGAACTATGGCTACACCTTC.

The CDR3: CASSFGTTQETQYF. Here the CDR3 DNA reads TGTGCCAGCAGCTTCGGGACAACACAAGAGACCCAGTACTTC. The V and J genes are TRBV7-9 and TRBJ2-5; D is perhaps TRBD1 (6 bases). CDR3 length: 14 residues. V was trimmed by 3 bases and J by 2 bases, leaving 10 bases between them. The germline CDR1 and CDR2 sequences are SEHNR and FQNEAQ (reference sequence).

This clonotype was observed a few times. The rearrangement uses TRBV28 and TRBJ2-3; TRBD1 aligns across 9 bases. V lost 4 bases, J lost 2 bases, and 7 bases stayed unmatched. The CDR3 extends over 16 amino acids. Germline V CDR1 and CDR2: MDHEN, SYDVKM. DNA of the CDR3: TGTGCCAGCAGTTCATCCGGGACAGGGAACACAGATACGCAGTATTTT. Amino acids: CASSSSGTGNTDTQYF.

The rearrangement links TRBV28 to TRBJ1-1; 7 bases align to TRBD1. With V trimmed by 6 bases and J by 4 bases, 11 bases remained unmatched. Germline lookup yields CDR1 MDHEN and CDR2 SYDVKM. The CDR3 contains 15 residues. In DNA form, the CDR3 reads TGTGCCAGCAGGCAGAGGGGGCGCGGGGGCACTGAAGCTTTCTTT. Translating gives CASRQRGRGGTEAFF.

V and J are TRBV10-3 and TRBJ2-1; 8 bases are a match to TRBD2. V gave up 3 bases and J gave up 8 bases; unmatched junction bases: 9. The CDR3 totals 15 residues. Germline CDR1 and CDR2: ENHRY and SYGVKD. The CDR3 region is CAISDRVAGSYEQFF. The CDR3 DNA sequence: TGTGCCATCAGTGATAGGGTAGCGGGAAGTTATGAGCAGTTCTTC.

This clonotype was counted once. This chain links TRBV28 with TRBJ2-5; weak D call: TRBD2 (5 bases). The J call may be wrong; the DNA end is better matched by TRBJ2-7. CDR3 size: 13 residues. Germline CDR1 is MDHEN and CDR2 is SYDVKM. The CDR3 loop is CATYGGGTYEQYF. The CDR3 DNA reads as TGTGCCACCTATGGCGGAGGCACCTACGAGCAGTACTTC.

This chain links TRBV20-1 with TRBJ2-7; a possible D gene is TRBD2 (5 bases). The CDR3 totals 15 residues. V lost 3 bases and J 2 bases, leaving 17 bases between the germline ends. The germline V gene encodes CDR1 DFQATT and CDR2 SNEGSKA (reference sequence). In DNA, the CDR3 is TGCAGTGCTAGGGCTAACGGGAATTCCCCCTACGAGCAGTACTTC. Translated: CSARANGNSPYEQYF.

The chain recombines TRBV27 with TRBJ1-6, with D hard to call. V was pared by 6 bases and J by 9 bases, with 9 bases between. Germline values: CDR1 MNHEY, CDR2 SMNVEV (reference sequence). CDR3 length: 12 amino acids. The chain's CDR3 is CASSFIGSPLHF. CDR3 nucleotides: TGTGCCAGCAGCTTCATTGGTTCACCCCTCCACTTT.

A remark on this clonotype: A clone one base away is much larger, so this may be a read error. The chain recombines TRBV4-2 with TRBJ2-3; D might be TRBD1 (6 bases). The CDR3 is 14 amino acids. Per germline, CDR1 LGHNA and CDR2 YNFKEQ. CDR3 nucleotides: TGTGCCAGCAGCCGGGACACAAGCACAGATATGCAGTATTTT. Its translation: CASSRDTSTDMQYF.

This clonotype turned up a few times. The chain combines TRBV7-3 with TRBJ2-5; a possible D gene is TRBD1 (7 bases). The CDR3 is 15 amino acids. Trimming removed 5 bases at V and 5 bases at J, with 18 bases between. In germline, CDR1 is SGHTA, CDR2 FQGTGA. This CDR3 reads CASSENRGGGETQYF. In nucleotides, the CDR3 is TGTGCCAGCAGCGAAAACAGGGGTGGGGGGGAGACCCAGTACTTC.

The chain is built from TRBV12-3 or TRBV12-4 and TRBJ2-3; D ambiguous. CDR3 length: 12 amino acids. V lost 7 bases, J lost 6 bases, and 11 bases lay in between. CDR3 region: CASTKGPDTQYF. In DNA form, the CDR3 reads TGTGCCAGCACTAAAGGACCGGATACGCAGTATTTT.

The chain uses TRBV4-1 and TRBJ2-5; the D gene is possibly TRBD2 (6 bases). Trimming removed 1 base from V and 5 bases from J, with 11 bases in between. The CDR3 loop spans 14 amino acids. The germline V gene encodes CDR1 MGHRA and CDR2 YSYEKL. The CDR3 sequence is CASSQGGADETQYF. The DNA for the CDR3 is TGCGCCAGCAGCCAAGGCGGGGCGGATGAGACCCAGTACTTC.

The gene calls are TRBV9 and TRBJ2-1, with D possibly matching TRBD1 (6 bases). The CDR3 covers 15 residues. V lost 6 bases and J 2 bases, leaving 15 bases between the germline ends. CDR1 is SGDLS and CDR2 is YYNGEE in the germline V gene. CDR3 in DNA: TGTGCCAGCACGTGGGAAGGGGGAACCTACAATGAGCAGTTCTTC. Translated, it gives CASTWEGGTYNEQFF.

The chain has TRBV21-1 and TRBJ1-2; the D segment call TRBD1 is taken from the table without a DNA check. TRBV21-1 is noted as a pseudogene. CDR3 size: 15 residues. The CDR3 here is CASLYHRGTNYGYTF. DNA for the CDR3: TGTGCCAGCCTTTACCACCGGGGTACTAACTATGGCTACACCTTC.